Presented here are 6 T cell receptor beta chains from one specimen sequenced in a study of monozygotic twins with inflammatory bowel disease. TCRdb reanalyzed the 5' RACE reads and collapses them to one entry per CDR3 protein, without DNA. The sample holds approximately 160,000 distinct CDR3 sequences. The sequencing sample was made of blood. The receptors derive from a human donor with ulcerative colitis or Crohn's disease, or a healthy co-twin of an affected twin (not recorded which).

The rearrangement uses TRBV6-2 or TRBV6-3 and TRBJ2-7; TCRdb reports TRBD2, a call that lacks DNA to check it against. CDR3 length: 14 residues. The germline CDR1 and CDR2 sequences are MNHEY and SVGEGT. The CDR3 spells CASRHPSGAYEQYF.

This sequence joins TRBV19 and TRBJ2-2; TCRdb outputs TRBD1, but without DNA this stays unchecked. Germline CDR1 LNHDA, CDR2 SQIVND (reference sequence). This CDR3 comprises 14 residues. The CDR3: CAIRQVGNTGELFF.

The chain has TRBV24-1 and TRBJ2-7; TCRdb gives TRBD1 as the D gene, but with no DNA this cannot be confirmed. The CDR3 has 14 amino acids. Germline V gives CDR1 KGHDR, CDR2 SFDVKD. This CDR3 reads CATSPGQTTYEQYF.

The chain employs TRBV5-6 and TRBJ2-1; TCRdb returns TRBD1, unconfirmable since there is no DNA. The CDR3 totals 18 residues. The germline gives CDR1 SGHDT, CDR2 YYEEEE. The CDR3 region is CASSPRRQGRNLDNEQFF.

The chain joins TRBV5-6 to TRBJ2-3; TCRdb selects TRBD2, and the lack of DNA leaves this call unchecked. Germline V lookup: CDR1 SGHDT, CDR2 YYEEEE. This CDR3 has 16 residues. CDR3 in amino acids: CASSRRGVAGADTQYF.

The gene calls are TRBV30 and TRBJ1-3. CDR3 length: 11 residues. The germline gives CDR1 GTSNPN, CDR2 SVGIG (reference sequence). CDR3 region: CACLLGNTIYF.